This T cell receptor beta chain was sequenced during a study of Ad26.COV2.S vaccination and SARS-CoV-2 variants. The overall study: Enrollment placed the donor in the COV1001 Ad26.COV2.S trial arm. The study, taken as a whole, reports: Possibly, TCR breadth and depth analyses underestimated total T cell responses. Substantial breadth was reportedly displayed by spike-specific CD8+ and CD4+ T cell responses after vaccination.

Indicated treatment: around 19 received Ad26.COV2.S at low or high dose, single or two shots; about 5 received placebo; per-sample allocation not given. Sample collection was performed on day 63 after the first vaccine or placebo injection. As its vector, the vaccine had Ad26, which expressed Wuhan-strain SARS-CoV-2 spike. V was cut by 0 bases and J by 3 bases, with 7 bases left in between. CDR1 is SGHKS and CDR2 is YYEKEE in the germline V gene (reference sequence). This CDR3 is 14 amino acids long. Clones were read by immunoSEQ multiplex PCR, and TCRdb kept only the in-frame ones, dropping some. The sample has hundreds of thousands of clones, roughly 81% seen once; the top ten hold 3.3%. In the case of this clone: Its matching antigen is unknown.

Sequencing used peripheral blood, obtained in a trial of Ad26.COV2.S vaccine versus placebo. The chain combines TRBV5-5 with TRBJ1-5; possible D gene TRBD1, 5 bases. This TCR came from a person aged 18-65 years who received the Ad26.COV2.S COVID-19 vaccine or a placebo. The CDR3 here is CASSLAGTNQPQHF. CDR3 coding DNA: TGTGCCAGCAGCTTGGCAGGGACCAATCAGCCCCAGCATTTT.